The sequence of this T cell receptor (beta chain) was determined in a study of shared clonotypes between healthy human individuals. Sequencing was performed with immunoSEQ multiplex PCR; in TCRdb, only in-frame clones are kept and a portion is missing. The sample lists about half a million clones; 70% to 80% were seen once. Sequenced: PBMCs. This receptor was identified in a woman between 40 and 50 years old in good health. Some clones in this sample may be carry-over from other donors' samples.

CDR3 loop: CASSPDRGQWFF. The CDR3 nucleotides are TGTGCCAGCAGCCCGGACAGGGGGCAATGGTTCTTT. This chain uses TRBV11-1 with TRBJ1-1, with 11 nucleotides matching TRBD1. The CDR3 sequence is 12 residues long. V lost 5 bases, J lost 14 bases, and 7 bases stayed unmatched. Germline V lookup: CDR1 SGHAT, CDR2 FQDESV (reference sequence).